This record looks at one TCR beta chain sequence and its context. These data belong to a study of control samples from healthy donors and cancer patients. The assay was immunoSEQ multiplex PCR, and TCRdb's table has in-frame clones only and misses some. In the table there are roughly 200,000 clones, around 94% of which are singletons. V was shortened by 7 bases and J by 2 bases, with 14 bases between the two germline ends. The CDR3 consists of 14 residues. Germline CDR1 is MNHNY and CDR2 is SVGAGI (reference sequence). Source material: blood. The chain recombines TRBV6-6 with TRBJ1-2; D is uncertain. The TCR sequence derives from a man aged 45 to 65 in good health. CDR3 nucleotides: TGTGCCAGCACCCTGGGAAACAGCAACTATGGCTACACCTTC. Translation gives CASTLGNSNYGYTF.